The 31 T cell receptor beta chains listed next were all sequenced from one sample in a study of memory CD8 T cells in hepatitis C reinfection. Only in-frame clones appear in the TCRdb table, and some are missing; sequencing was by immunoSEQ multiplex PCR. The data contain approximately 51,000 clones, about nine tenths of them singletons. Time point reported: pre-reinfection, 55 to 20 weeks before reinfection detection. Sorted cells were sequenced directly ex vivo without any in vitro expansion. The sequenced material came from naive CD8+ T cells sorted from blood. All receptors come from a man aged 18-30 years with hepatitis C virus infection.

This clone was seen a few times. The chain's CDR3 is CASSQPGHPDEKLFF. The DNA for the CDR3 is TGTGCCAGCAGCCAACCGGGACACCCGGATGAAAAACTGTTTTTT. The chain uses TRBV7-9 and TRBJ1-4; TRBD1 might be the D (6 bases). Looked up from germline, CDR1 is SEHNR and CDR2 is FQNEAQ (reference sequence). V gave up 5 bases and J gave up 6 bases, with 16 bases separating them. The CDR3 loop spans 15 amino acids.

This clone was detected only once. The chain is built from TRBV4-2 and TRBJ2-5, with a weak D call TRBD2 (6 bases). The CDR3 consists of 16 residues. Germline values: CDR1 LGHNA, CDR2 YNFKEQ. Trimming took 4 bases from V and 5 from J, leaving 20 bases between them. CDR3 loop: CASSRGVATVGETQYF. CDR3 DNA: TGTGCCAGCAGCCGCGGGGTAGCCACCGTAGGGGAGACCCAGTACTTC.

The rearrangement uses TRBV15 and TRBJ1-4, with a weak D call TRBD1 (5 bases). Germline V CDR1 and CDR2: LNHNV, YYDKDF (reference sequence). V was trimmed by 1 base and J by 12 bases, leaving 9 bases between them. The CDR3 is 12 amino acids. CDR3 sequence: CATSRGDLELFF. For the CDR3, the DNA is TGTGCCACCAGCAGAGGGGACTTAGAACTGTTTTTT.

The chain combines TRBV10-2 with TRBJ1-5, with D hard to call. The CDR3 totals 13 residues. Germline loops: CDR1 WSHSY, CDR2 SAAADI. The V end was cut by 3 bases, the J end by 9 bases, with 12 bases between. The CDR3 nucleotides read TGCGCCAGCAGTGACTCACTCGCCGCGCCCCAGCATTTT. It translates to CASSDSLAAPQHF.

The chain couples TRBV30 to TRBJ1-5; D gene ambiguous. The CDR3 spans 18 residues. Germline loops: CDR1 GTSNPN, CDR2 SVGIG (reference sequence). Between the trimmed V and J ends, which lost 5 bases and 1 base, there was a span of 24 bases. The CDR3 loop is CAWDNPREKALSNQPQHF. The DNA for the CDR3 is TGTGCCTGGGACAACCCAAGAGAGAAAGCCCTAAGCAATCAGCCCCAGCATTTT.

The chain carries TRBV29-1 and TRBJ2-3; 14 nucleotides align to TRBD2. The CDR3 length is 16 residues. The ends lost 5 bases at V and 0 bases at J; junction bases unmatched: 4. In germline, CDR1 is SQVTM, CDR2 ANQGSEA. The CDR3 DNA reads as TGCAGCGTTCGACTAGCGGGGGGGGCTAGCACAGATACGCAGTATTTT. Translated: CSVRLAGGASTDTQYF.

The J gene is TRBJ2-7, the V gene TRBV19; 10 bases align to TRBD1. The CDR3 length is 14 residues. Germline V gives CDR1 LNHDA, CDR2 SQIVND (reference sequence). The V segment lost 5 bases and the J segment 2 bases; nucleotides outside the gene matches: 3. The CDR3 protein is CASSWTGGPYEQYF. CDR3 DNA: TGTGCCAGTAGTTGGACAGGGGGGCCCTACGAGCAGTACTTC.

Of note for this clone: One end of the junction does not line up with germline, which may come from a read error. The gene calls are TRBV7-2 and TRBJ2-1; 10 nucleotides line up with TRBD2. Per germline, CDR1 SGHTA and CDR2 FQGNSA. The CDR3 is made up of 15 amino acids. In DNA, the CDR3 is TGTGCCAGCAGCCTAGCGGGAGCGCTCTACAATGAGCAGTTCTTC. Its translation: CASSLAGALYNEQFF.

The chain links TRBV6-5 to TRBJ2-1; TRBD2 is a possible D gene (7 bases). The length of the CDR3 is 16 residues. The V gene lost 0 bases and the J gene lost 3 bases, with 12 bases spanning the gap. Germline V gives CDR1 MNHEY, CDR2 SVGAGI. The CDR3 nucleotides read TGTGCCAGCAGTTACTCTGCGGGGGCGAACTACAATGAGCAGTTCTTC. Its protein product is CASSYSAGANYNEQFF.

The chain is built from TRBV11-3 and TRBJ1-2; D possibly corresponds to TRBD1 (5 bases). V was trimmed by 6 bases and J by 4 bases, leaving 12 bases between them. The CDR3 loop spans 13 amino acids. Germline CDR1 is SGHNT and CDR2 is YENEEA. The CDR3 DNA reads TGTGCCAGCAGTCAAGGGGCATTCTATGGCTACACCTTC. As protein: CASSQGAFYGYTF. Using reference TRBV11-3 and TRBJ1-2 for the parts outside the CDR3, the full variable domain is EAGVVQSPRYKIIEKKQPVAFWCNPISGHNTLYWYLQNLGQGPELLIRYENEEAVDDSQLPKDRFSAERLKGVDSTLKIQPAELGDSAVYLCASSQGAFYGYTFGSGTRLTVV.

The CDR3 DNA is TGTGCCAGTTACTCCCCGGGACAGGGCGAGGACGAGCAGTACGTC. Translation: CASYSPGQGEDEQYV. The chain couples TRBV6-5 to TRBJ2-7; 9 nucleotides align to TRBD1. CDR1 is MNHEY and CDR2 is SVGAGI in the germline V gene. This CDR3 region has 15 residues. Germline trimming cut 9 bases from V and 5 bases from J; bases unmatched to any gene: 14.

The chain has TRBV5-6 and TRBJ2-1; D unresolved. Germline V lookup: CDR1 SGHDT, CDR2 YYEEEE. The CDR3 runs 14 residues. V dropped 4 bases and J dropped 0 bases, with 8 bases sitting between them. CDR3 residues: CASSTLGSYNEQFF. In DNA form, the CDR3 reads TGTGCCAGCAGCACCCTCGGCTCCTACAATGAGCAGTTCTTC.

V usage is TRBV28 and J usage is TRBJ2-7; the D gene is possibly TRBD1 (5 bases). Per germline, CDR1 MDHEN and CDR2 SYDVKM. Deletions cut 1 base from V and 1 base from J, with 20 bases between. The CDR3 extends over 18 amino acids. The CDR3: CASSLYPDSQEKSYEQYF. The CDR3 nucleotides are TGTGCCAGCAGTTTATACCCCGACAGCCAGGAGAAATCCTACGAGCAGTACTTC.

The sample holds a few counts of this clone. CDR3 region: CASSLGQTGELFF. The CDR3 DNA reads as TGTGCCAGCAGCTTGGGACAGACCGGGGAGCTGTTTTTT. This chain uses TRBV5-4 with TRBJ2-2; D might be TRBD1 (5 bases). This CDR3 is built from 13 residues. V shed 0 bases and J shed 5 bases, with 5 bases lying between them. Germline V lookup: CDR1 SGHNT, CDR2 YYREEE (reference sequence).

This chain links TRBV5-6 with TRBJ2-7, with D hard to call. CDR3 size: 15 residues. Trimming took 4 bases from V and 0 from J, leaving 14 bases between them. Germline loops: CDR1 SGHDT, CDR2 YYEEEE. CDR3 residues: CASSLRLASSYEQYF. Here the CDR3 DNA reads TGTGCCAGCAGCCTCCGACTGGCAAGCTCCTACGAGCAGTACTTC.

The gene calls are TRBV29-1 and TRBJ2-1; 10 bases agree with TRBD2. Germline V gene sequence: CDR1 SQVTM, CDR2 ANQGSEA. The CDR3 sequence is 18 residues long. The V segment lost 3 bases and the J segment 0 bases; nucleotides outside the gene matches: 11. CDR3 sequence reads: CSVDRSSGSQGSYNEQFF. The DNA of the CDR3 is TGCAGCGTTGACCGGTCTAGCGGGAGCCAAGGCTCCTACAATGAGCAGTTCTTC.

V gene TRBV19 combines with J gene TRBJ1-1; TRBD1 might be the D (5 bases). There are 13 residues in the CDR3. The V and J ends lost 5 bases and 1 base respectively, with 8 bases between them. The germline gives CDR1 LNHDA, CDR2 SQIVND (reference sequence). CDR3 protein: CASSAGRNTEAFF. In nucleotides, the CDR3 is TGTGCCAGTAGTGCAGGGCGGAACACTGAAGCTTTCTTT.

This clone was seen once. The chain couples TRBV15 to TRBJ2-1, with TRBD1 identical over 9 bases. Unmatched junction bases numbered 3, after V lost 3 bases and J lost 3 bases. CDR1 is LNHNV, CDR2 YYDKDF, per germline (reference sequence). CDR3 length: 15 residues. This CDR3 is CATSSRTGVYNEQFF. In nucleotides, the CDR3 is TGTGCCACCAGCAGTAGGACAGGGGTCTACAATGAGCAGTTCTTC.

The chain employs TRBV7-2 and TRBJ2-1; D not resolved. This CDR3 is 12 amino acids long. The germline V gene has CDR1 SGHTA and CDR2 FQGNSA. V dropped 2 bases and J dropped 7 bases, with 6 bases sitting between them. The CDR3 DNA reads TGTGCCAGCAGCTTATCGGGTAATGAGCAGTTCTTC. Translation gives CASSLSGNEQFF.

V gene TRBV11-2 combines with J gene TRBJ1-1, with D unclear. The CDR3 sequence is 16 residues long. Trimming pared 0 bases from V and 1 base from J, leaving 12 bases between. CDR1 SGHAT and CDR2 FQNNGV come from the germline V gene. CDR3 bases: TGTGCCAGCAGCTTAGATGCAAACGGGAGGAACACTGAAGCTTTCTTT. Its translation: CASSLDANGRNTEAFF.

This chain uses TRBV6-1 with TRBJ1-2; D remains ambiguous. CDR3 length equals 13 residues. With 6 bases removed from V and 6 bases from J, the gap between germline ends came to 14 bases. Germline values: CDR1 MNHNS, CDR2 SASEGT. CDR3 in DNA: TGTGCCAGCAGGGGAGGACGTCTACATGGCTACACCTTC. Encoded protein: CASRGGRLHGYTF.

The V call is TRBV19, the J call TRBJ2-1, with no clear D. This CDR3 is built from 11 residues. From germline, CDR1 is LNHDA and CDR2 SQIVND (reference sequence). Trimming shortened V by 3 bases and J by 13 bases, and 10 bases separated the two germline ends. The CDR3 DNA is TGTGCCAGTAGTATGGCAGAACGTCAGTTCTTC. Translating gives CASSMAERQFF.

V is TRBV10-1 and J is TRBJ2-7; TRBD1 matches 9 bases. The J segment lost 3 bases and the V segment lost 5 bases, leaving 2 bases of the junction unmatched. The CDR3 is 13 residues long. Germline V gives CDR1 WNHNN, CDR2 SYGVQD (reference sequence). The CDR3 is CASSPTGGYEQYF. CDR3 nucleotides: TGCGCCAGCAGTCCGACAGGGGGCTACGAGCAGTACTTC.

The chain is built from TRBV7-6 and TRBJ2-2; 8 bases line up with TRBD1. The CDR3 contains 16 residues. V gave up 1 base and J gave up 7 bases; unmatched junction bases: 8. Germline V gene lookup returns CDR1 SGHVS and CDR2 FNYEAQ. In DNA form, the CDR3 reads TGTGCCAGCAGCTTAGGGCAGGGGGCCCGAGTCGGGGAGCTGTTTTTT. It codes for CASSLGQGARVGELFF.

The chain uses TRBV11-2 and TRBJ1-2; D unresolved. This CDR3 comprises 15 residues. Between the trimmed V and J ends, which lost 3 bases and 0 bases, there was a span of 11 bases. Germline V CDR1 and CDR2: SGHAT, FQNNGV. The CDR3 region is CASSFKTATNYGYTF. CDR3 nucleotides: TGTGCCAGCAGCTTTAAAACAGCCACTAACTATGGCTACACCTTC.

The chain joins TRBV27 to TRBJ2-2, with 7 bases aligning to TRBD2. Per the germline V gene, CDR1 is MNHEY and CDR2 is SMNVEV (reference sequence). The CDR3 spans 13 residues. V was clipped by 3 bases and J by 5 bases; unmatched bases: 0. The CDR3 nucleotides are TGTGCCAGCAGTTTCGGGGGGACCGGGGAGCTGTTTTTT. Translated, it gives CASSFGGTGELFF.

The J gene is TRBJ2-5, the V gene TRBV30, with 10 bases that match TRBD2. The J segment lost 5 bases and the V segment lost 4 bases, leaving 7 bases of the junction unmatched. This CDR3 contains 14 residues. From germline, CDR1 is GTSNPN and CDR2 SVGIG (reference sequence). CDR3 nucleotides: TGTGCCTGGAACAGCGGGGGGGCTGGGGAGACCCAGTACTTC. Residues: CAWNSGGAGETQYF. Together with reference TRBV30 and TRBJ2-5, the CDR3 gives the full variable domain: SQTIHQWPATLVQPVGSPLSLECTVEGTSNPNLYWYRQAAGRGLQLLFYSVGIGQISSEVPQNLSASRPQDRQFILSSKKLLLSDSGFYLCAWNSGGAGETQYFGPGTRLLVL.

V gene TRBV11-1 combines with J gene TRBJ2-1, with TRBD2 matching over 10 bases. Germline trimming cut 6 bases from V and 8 bases from J; bases unmatched to any gene: 13. The CDR3 covers 16 residues. Germline V gives CDR1 SGHAT, CDR2 FQDESV (reference sequence). In nucleotides, the CDR3 is TGTGCCAGCAGTCATAGCATACTAGCGGGATACGATGAGCAGTTCTTC. It encodes CASSHSILAGYDEQFF.

This clone was found once. The rearrangement uses TRBV5-8 and TRBJ1-3; TRBD1 matches at 8 bases. V lost 5 bases, J lost 1 base, and 5 bases stayed unmatched. This CDR3 region has 15 residues. Germline V CDR1 and CDR2: SGHTS, YDEGEE. In DNA form, the CDR3 reads TGTGCCAGCAGTTTCCGGACAGGGTCTGGAAACACCATATATTTT. This encodes CASSFRTGSGNTIYF.

The rearrangement joins TRBV5-8 to TRBJ2-3; 12 bases line up with TRBD2. There are 16 residues in the CDR3. J was trimmed by 4 bases and V by 0 bases; bases with no gene match: 3. Per the germline V gene, CDR1 is SGHTS and CDR2 is YDEGEE. CDR3 residues: CASSLGTSGTADTQYF. The CDR3, as DNA: TGTGCCAGCAGCTTGGGGACTAGCGGGACCGCAGATACGCAGTATTTT.

This chain joins TRBV9 and TRBJ1-2; D might be TRBD1 (5 bases). The germline V and J ends were trimmed by 0 bases and 1 base, with 7 bases remaining between them. The CDR3 length is 14 residues. The V gene's germline CDR1 is SGDLS and CDR2 YYNGEE. DNA of the CDR3: TGTGCCAGCAGCGTAGCCCAGGGTAACTATGGCTACACCTTC. Translation gives CASSVAQGNYGYTF.